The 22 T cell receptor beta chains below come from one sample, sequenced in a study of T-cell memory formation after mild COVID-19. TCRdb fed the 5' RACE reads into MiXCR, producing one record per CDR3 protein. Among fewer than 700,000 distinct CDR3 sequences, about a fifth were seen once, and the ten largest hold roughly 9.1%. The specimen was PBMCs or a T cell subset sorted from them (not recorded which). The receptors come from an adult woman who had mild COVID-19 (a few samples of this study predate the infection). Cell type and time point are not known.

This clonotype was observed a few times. The DNA of the CDR3 is TGTGCCAGCAGCTTCCAGGGGGGCGTGGGCCTTTCTGAGCAGTTCTTC. As protein: CASSFQGGVGLSEQFF. The rearrangement joins TRBV11-2 to TRBJ2-1; maybe TRBD1 (7 bases). Germline assignment: CDR1 SGHAT and CDR2 FQNNGV. This CDR3 is 16 amino acids long. Deletions cut 3 bases from V and 9 bases from J, with 21 bases between. The variable domain in full, with the rest retrieved from reference TRBV11-2 and TRBJ2-1, is EAGVAQSPRYKIIEKRQSVAFWCNPISGHATLYWYQQILGQGPKLLIQFQNNGVVDDSQLPKDRFSAERLKGVDSTLKIQPAKLEDSAVYLCASSFQGGVGLSEQFFGPGTRLTVL.

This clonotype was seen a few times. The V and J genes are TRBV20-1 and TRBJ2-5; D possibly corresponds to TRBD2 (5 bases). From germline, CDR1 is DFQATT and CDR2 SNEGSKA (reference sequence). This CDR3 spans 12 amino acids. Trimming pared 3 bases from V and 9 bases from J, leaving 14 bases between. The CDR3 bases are TGCAGTGCTAGTCCAGAGGACTGGGCCCAGTACTTC. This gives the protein CSASPEDWAQYF.

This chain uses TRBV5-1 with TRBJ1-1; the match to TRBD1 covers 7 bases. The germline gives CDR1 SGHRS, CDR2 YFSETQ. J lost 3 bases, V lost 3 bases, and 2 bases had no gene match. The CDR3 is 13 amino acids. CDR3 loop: CASSSTGDTEAFF. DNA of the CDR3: TGCGCCAGCAGCTCTACAGGGGACACTGAAGCTTTCTTT.

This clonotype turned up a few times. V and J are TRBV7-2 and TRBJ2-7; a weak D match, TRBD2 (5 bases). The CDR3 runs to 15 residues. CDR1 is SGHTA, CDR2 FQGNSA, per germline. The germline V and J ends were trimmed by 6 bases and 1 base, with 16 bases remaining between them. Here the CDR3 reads CASRHLARGSYEQYF. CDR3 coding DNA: TGTGCCAGCAGACATCTAGCTAGAGGGTCCTACGAGCAGTACTTC.

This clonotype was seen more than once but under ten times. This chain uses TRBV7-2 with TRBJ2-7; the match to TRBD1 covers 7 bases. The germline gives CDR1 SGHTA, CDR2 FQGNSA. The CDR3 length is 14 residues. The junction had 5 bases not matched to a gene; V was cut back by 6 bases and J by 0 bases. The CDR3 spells CASRPDRVSYEQYF. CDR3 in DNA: TGTGCCAGCAGGCCAGACAGGGTCTCCTACGAGCAGTACTTC.

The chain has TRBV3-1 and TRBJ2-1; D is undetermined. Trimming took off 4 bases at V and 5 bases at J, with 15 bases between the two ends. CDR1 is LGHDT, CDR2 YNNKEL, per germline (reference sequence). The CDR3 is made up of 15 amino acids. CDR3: CASSPQALLNNEQFF. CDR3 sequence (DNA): TGTGCCAGCAGCCCCCAGGCTCTTTTAAACAATGAGCAGTTCTTC.

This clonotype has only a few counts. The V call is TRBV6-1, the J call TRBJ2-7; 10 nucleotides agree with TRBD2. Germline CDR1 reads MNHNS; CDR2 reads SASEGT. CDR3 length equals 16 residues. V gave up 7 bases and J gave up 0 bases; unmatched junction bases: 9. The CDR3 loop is CASKDHASGSSYEQYF. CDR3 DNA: TGTGCCAGCAAAGACCACGCTAGCGGGAGCTCCTACGAGCAGTACTTC.

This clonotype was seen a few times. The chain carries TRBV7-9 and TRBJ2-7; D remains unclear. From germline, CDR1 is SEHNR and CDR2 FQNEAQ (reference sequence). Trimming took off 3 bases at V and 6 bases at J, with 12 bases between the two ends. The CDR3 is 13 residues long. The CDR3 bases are TGTGCCAGCAGCTTGACGGATACTGGCGAGCAGTACTTC. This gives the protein CASSLTDTGEQYF.

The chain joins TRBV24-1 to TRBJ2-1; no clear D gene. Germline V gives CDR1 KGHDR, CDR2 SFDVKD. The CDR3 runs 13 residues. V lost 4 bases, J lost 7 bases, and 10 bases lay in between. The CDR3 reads CATSDRLGNEQFF. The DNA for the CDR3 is TGTGCCACCAGTGACCGCTTGGGGAATGAGCAGTTCTTC.

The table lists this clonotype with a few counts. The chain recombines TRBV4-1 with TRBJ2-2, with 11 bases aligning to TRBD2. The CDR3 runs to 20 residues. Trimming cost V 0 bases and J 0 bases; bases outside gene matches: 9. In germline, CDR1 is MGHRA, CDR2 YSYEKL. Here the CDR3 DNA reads TGCGCCAGCAGCCAAGATAGTCCCTTACTAGCGGGGGCGAACACCGGGGAGCTGTTTTTT. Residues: CASSQDSPLLAGANTGELFF.

The CDR3 spells CASGNRGPGSYEQYF. Here the CDR3 DNA reads TGCGCCAGCGGAAACAGGGGCCCAGGGTCCTACGAGCAGTACTTC. The chain uses TRBV5-1 and TRBJ2-7; 7 bases align to TRBD1. This CDR3 spans 15 amino acids. CDR1 SGHRS and CDR2 YFSETQ come from the germline V gene. Unmatched junction bases numbered 11, after V lost 7 bases and J lost 1 base.

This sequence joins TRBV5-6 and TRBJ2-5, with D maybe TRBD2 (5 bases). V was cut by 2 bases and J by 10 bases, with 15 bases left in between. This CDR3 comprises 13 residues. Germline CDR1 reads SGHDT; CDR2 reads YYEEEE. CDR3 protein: CASSLGPLGSQYF. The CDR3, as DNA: TGTGCCAGCAGCTTAGGACCCCTGGGGAGCCAGTACTTC.

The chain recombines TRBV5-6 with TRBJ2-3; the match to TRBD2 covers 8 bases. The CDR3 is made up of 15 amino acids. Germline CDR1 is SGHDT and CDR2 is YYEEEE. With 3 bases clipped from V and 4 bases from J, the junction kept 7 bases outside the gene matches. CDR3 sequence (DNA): TGTGCCAGCAGCTCTAGCGGGCCCGCGGCAGATACGCAGTATTTT. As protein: CASSSSGPAADTQYF. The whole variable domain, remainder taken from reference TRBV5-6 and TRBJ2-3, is DAGVTQSPTHLIKTRGQQVTLRCSPKSGHDTVSWYQQALGQGPQFIFQYYEEEERQRGNFPDRFSGHQFPNYSSELNVNALLLGDSALYLCASSSSGPAADTQYFGPGTRLTVL.

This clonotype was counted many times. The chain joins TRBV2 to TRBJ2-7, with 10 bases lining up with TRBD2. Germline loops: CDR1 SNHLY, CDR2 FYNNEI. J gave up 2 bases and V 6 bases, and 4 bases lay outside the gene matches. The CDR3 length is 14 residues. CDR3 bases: TGTGCCAGCAGGGGACTAGCGACGACCTACGAGCAGTACTTC. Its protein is CASRGLATTYEQYF. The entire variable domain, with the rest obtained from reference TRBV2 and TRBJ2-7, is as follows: EPEVTQTPSHQVTQMGQEVILRCVPISNHLYFYWYRQILGQKVEFLVSFYNNEISEKSEIFDDQFSVERPDGSNFTLKIRSTKLEDSAMYFCASRGLATTYEQYFGPGTRLTVT.

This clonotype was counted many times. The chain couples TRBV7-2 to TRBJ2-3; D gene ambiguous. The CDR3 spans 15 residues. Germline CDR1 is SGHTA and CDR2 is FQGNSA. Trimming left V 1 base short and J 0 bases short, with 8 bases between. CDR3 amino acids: CASSLGPISTDTQYF. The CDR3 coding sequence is TGTGCCAGCAGCTTAGGACCTATCAGCACAGATACGCAGTATTTT.

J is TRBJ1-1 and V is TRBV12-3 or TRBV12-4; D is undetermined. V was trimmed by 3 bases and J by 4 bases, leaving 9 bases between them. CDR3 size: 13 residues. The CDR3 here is CASSFRGLTEAFF. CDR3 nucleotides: TGTGCCAGCAGTTTTAGAGGGCTCACTGAAGCTTTCTTT.

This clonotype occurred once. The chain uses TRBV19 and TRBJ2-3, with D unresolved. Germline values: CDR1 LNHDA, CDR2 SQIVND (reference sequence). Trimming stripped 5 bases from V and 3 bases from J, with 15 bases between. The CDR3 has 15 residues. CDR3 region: CASSLLLGRTDTQYF. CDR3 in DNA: TGTGCCAGTAGTCTACTTCTCGGCAGGACAGATACGCAGTATTTT.

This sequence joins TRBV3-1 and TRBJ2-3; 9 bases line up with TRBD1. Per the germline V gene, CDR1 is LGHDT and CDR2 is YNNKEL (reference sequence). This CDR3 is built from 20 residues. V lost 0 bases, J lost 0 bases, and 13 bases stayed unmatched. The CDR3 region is CASSQEPGQGRKDSTDTQYF. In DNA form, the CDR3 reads TGTGCCAGCAGCCAAGAACCGGGACAGGGACGAAAAGATAGCACAGATACGCAGTATTTT.

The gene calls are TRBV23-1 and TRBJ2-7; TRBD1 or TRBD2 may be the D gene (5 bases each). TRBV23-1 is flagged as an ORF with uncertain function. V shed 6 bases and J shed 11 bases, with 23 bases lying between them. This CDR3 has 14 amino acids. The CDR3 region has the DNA TGCGCCAGCAGCGAAACATGGGGGAGAAGGATGGAGTACTTC. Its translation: CASSETWGRRMEYF.

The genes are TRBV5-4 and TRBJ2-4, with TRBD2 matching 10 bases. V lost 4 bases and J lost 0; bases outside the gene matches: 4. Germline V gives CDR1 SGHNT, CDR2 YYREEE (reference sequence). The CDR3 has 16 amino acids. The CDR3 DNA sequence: TGTGCCAGCAGCGTTCGACTAGCGGGAGCCAAAAACATTCAGTACTTC. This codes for CASSVRLAGAKNIQYF.

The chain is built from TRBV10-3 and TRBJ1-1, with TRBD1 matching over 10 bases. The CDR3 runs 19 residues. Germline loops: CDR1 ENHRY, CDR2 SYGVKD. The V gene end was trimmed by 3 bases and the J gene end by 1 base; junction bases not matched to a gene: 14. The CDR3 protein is CAISEGDRGLITQNTEAFF. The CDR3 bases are TGTGCCATCAGTGAAGGCGACAGGGGGCTAATAACTCAGAACACTGAAGCTTTCTTT.

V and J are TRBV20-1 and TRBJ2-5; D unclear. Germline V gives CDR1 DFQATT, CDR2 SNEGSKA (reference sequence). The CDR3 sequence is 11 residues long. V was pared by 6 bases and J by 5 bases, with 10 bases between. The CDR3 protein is CSAVAEETQYF. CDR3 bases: TGCAGTGCCGTCGCTGAGGAGACCCAGTACTTC.